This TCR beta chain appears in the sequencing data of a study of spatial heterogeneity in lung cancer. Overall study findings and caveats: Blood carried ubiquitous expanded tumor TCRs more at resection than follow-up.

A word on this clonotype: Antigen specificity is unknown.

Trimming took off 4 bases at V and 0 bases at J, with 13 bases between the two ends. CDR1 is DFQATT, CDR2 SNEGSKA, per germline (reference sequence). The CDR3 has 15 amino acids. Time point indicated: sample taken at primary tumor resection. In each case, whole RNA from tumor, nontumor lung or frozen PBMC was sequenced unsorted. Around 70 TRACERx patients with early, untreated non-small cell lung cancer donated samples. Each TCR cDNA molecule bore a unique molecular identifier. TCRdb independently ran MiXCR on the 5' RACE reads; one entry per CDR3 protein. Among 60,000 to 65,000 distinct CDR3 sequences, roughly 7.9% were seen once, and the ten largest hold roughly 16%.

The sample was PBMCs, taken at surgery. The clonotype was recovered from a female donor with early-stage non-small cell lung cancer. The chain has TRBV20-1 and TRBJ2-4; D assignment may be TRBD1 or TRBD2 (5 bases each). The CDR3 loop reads CSATGHYLAKNIQYF. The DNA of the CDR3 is TGCAGTGCTACGGGGCATTACCTAGCCAAAAACATTCAGTACTTC.